This T cell receptor (beta chain) was identified during a study of blood T cell repertoires in COVID-19. The CDR3 is 14 residues long. After removal of 5 bases from V and 5 bases from J, the junction contained 7 bases not matched to a gene. Germline V gene lookup returns CDR1 MNHEY and CDR2 SMNVEV (reference sequence). Produced via immunoSEQ multiplex PCR; TCRdb's table is partial and in-frame only. Here the sample spans about 200,000 clones, around four fifths being singletons. The clonotype comes from a man between 35 and 55 years old who had recovered from COVID-19. Sequenced sample: PBMCs or T cells enriched from blood (not recorded which). This sequence joins TRBV27 and TRBJ2-7, with 9 bases identical to TRBD1. The CDR3, as DNA: TGTGCCAGCAGTCCAGGGACAGGGCTGAACGAGCAGTACTTC. This gives the protein CASSPGTGLNEQYF.